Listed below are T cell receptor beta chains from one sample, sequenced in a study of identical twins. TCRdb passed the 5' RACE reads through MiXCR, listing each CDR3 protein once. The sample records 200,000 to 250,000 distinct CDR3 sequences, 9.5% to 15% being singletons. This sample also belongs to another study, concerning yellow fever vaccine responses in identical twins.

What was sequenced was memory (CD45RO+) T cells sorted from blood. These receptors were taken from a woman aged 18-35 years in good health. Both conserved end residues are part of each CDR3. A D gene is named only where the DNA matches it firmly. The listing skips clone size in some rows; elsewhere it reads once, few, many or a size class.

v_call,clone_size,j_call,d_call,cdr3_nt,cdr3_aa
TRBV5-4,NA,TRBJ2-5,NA,TGTGCCAGCAGCTTGGACGGTAGCGGCCAAGAGACCCAGTACTTC,CASSLDGSGQETQYF
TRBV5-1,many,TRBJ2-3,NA,TGCGCCAGCAGCCCCCCCCATACGCAGTATTTT,CASSPPHTQYF
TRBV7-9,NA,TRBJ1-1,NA,TGTGCCAGCAGCGCAGAACGCACCGTCAACACTGAAGCTTTCTTT,CASSAERTVNTEAFF
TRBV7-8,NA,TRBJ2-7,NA,TGTGCCAGCAGCCCCCAGGCAGGAGACTACGAGCAGTACTTC,CASSPQAGDYEQYF
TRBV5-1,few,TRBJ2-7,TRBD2,TGCGCCAGCAGCTTGGGTCCGATTAGCGGGAGTTACGAGCAGTACTTC,CASSLGPISGSYEQYF
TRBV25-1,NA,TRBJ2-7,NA,TGTGACAGCAGCTCCTATCCCGAGCAGTACTTC,CDSSSYPEQYF
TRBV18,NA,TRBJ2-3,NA,TGTGCCAGCTCACGCGCTACAGTCGCAGATACGCAGTATTTT,CASSRATVADTQYF
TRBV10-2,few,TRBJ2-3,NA,TGCGCCAGCAGTTACGGGGGGCCGGGTGGAGATACGCAGTATTTT,CASSYGGPGGDTQYF
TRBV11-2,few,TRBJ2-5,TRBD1,TGTGCCAGCAGCTTATTGGGACAGGGCGGTGAGACCCAGTACTTC,CASSLLGQGGETQYF
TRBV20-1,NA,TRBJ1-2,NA,TGCAGTGCTAGAGATTTGGGGTACTATGGCTACACCTTC,CSARDLGYYGYTF
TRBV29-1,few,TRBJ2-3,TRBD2,TGCAGCGTTTCTGGGACTAGCGGGGGGACGATCGGCACAGATACGCAGTATTTT,CSVSGTSGGTIGTDTQYF
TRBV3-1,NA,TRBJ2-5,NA,TGTGCCAGCAGCCAAAAAACAGGACAAGAGACCCAGTACTTC,CASSQKTGQETQYF
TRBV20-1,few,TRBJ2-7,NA,TGCAGTGCTATGGGGCCCCAGTCCTACGAGCAGTACTTC,CSAMGPQSYEQYF
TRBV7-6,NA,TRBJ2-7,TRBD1,TGTGCCAGCAGCTTAGGGGGACAGGGCTTCTACGAGCAGTACTTC,CASSLGGQGFYEQYF
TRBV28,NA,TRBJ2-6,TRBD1,TGTGCCAGCAGTATCCCCTGGGACAGGGGTACCGGGGCCAACGTCCTGACTTTC,CASSIPWDRGTGANVLTF
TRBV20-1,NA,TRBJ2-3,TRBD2,TGCAGTGCTAGGGGCGGGAGGGGCGGCACAGATACGCAGTATTTT,CSARGGRGGTDTQYF
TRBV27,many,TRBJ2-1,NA,TGTGCCAGCAGTTACGGAAGCTCCTACAATGAGCAGTTCTTC,CASSYGSSYNEQFF
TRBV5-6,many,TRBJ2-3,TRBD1,TGTGCCAGCAGCAAGCAAGACAGGGGGCCCCGCGAAGGGACAGATACGCAGTATTTT,CASSKQDRGPREGTDTQYF
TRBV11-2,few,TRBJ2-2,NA,TGTGCCAGCAGCTTAGTTGCTCGGAGCGGGACAGGCACCGGGGAGCTGTTTTTT,CASSLVARSGTGTGELFF
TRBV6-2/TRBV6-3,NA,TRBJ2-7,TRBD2,TGTGCCAGCAGTTATGGGCGGGAGTCGGGTGAGCAGTACTTC,CASSYGRESGEQYF
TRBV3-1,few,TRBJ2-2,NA,TGTGCCAGCAGCTTACTACCGCTGAACACCGGGGAGCTGTTTTTT,CASSLLPLNTGELFF
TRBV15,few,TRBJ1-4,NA,TGTGCCACCAGCAGACCTCAGGCGACAGGCGAAAAACTGTTTTTT,CATSRPQATGEKLFF
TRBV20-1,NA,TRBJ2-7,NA,TGCAGTGCTAGAGGGGGTCTTGCGGAGCAGTACTTC,CSARGGLAEQYF
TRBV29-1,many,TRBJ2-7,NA,TGCAGCGTTGTAACAGGGATCAACGAGCAGTACTTC,CSVVTGINEQYF
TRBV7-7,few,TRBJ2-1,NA,TGTGCTAGCAGCTCGGGACCACTCTCCTACAATGAGCAGTTCTTC,CASSSGPLSYNEQFF
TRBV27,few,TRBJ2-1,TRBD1,TGTGCCAGCAGTTTTGATTCGGGACAGGGTCGCTACAATGAGCAGTTCTTC,CASSFDSGQGRYNEQFF
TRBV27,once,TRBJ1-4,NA,TGTGCCAGCAGTTTAACAGTGGCCGATAATGAAAAACTGTTTTTT,CASSLTVADNEKLFF
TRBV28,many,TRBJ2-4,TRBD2,TGTGCCAGCAGTTTAGGGGGAAGAGCGGGAGGCGCCTTCGGAGCCAAAAACATTCAGTACTTC,CASSLGGRAGGAFGAKNIQYF
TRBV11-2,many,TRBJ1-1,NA,TGTGCCAGCAGCTTAACCTCAGGGATTCTGAACACTGAAGCTTTCTTT,CASSLTSGILNTEAFF
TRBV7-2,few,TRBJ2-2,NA,TGTGCCAGCAGCTCGAGCTCGGGGGCAGGGAAGCTGTTTTTT,CASSSSSGAGKLFF
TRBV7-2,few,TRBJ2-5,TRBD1,TGTGCCAGCAGCACACGGACAGGCGGCAGGGGGACCCAGTACTTC,CASSTRTGGRGTQYF
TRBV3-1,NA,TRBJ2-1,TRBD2,TGTGCCAGCAGCCTCAGACTAGCGGGAGGGAGTAATGAGCAGTTCTTC,CASSLRLAGGSNEQFF
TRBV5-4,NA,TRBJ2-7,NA,TGTGCCAGCAGCTTGAGGACAGTCGGCGGCGAGCAGTACTTC,CASSLRTVGGEQYF
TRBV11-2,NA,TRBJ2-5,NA,TGTGCCAGCAGCCGATCTACAAAAGAGACCCAGTACTTC,CASSRSTKETQYF
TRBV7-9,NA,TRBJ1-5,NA,TGTGCCAGCAGCTTATTTGGTGGGGGGCAAAGCAATCAGCCCCAGCATTTT,CASSLFGGGQSNQPQHF
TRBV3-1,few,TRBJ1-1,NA,TGTGCCAGCAGCCCGACCGACCGACAGTTCAGCCGTGAAGCTTTCTTT,CASSPTDRQFSREAFF
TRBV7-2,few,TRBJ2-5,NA,TGTGCCAGCAGCTTTACGGGGGTAGAGACCCAGTACTTC,CASSFTGVETQYF
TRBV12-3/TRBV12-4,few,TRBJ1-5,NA,TGTGCCAGCACAACGAGAGGGAATCAGCCCCAGCAATTT,CASTTRGNQPQQF
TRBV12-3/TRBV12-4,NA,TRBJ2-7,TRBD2,TGTGCCAGCAGGCAGACTAGCGGGGGGTCCTACGAGCAGTACTTC,CASRQTSGGSYEQYF
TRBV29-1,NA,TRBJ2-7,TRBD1,TGCAGCGTTGTATGGACAGGGGTGAACGAGCAGTACTTC,CSVVWTGVNEQYF
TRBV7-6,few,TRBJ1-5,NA,TGTGCCAGCAGCTTGTGGGTGGGTCAGCCCCAGCATTTT,CASSLWVGQPQHF
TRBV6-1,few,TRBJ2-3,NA,TGTGCCAGCAGTGCTAGCAGCTCTGGCACAGATACGCAGTATTTT,CASSASSSGTDTQYF